Listed below are T cell receptor beta chains from one sample, sequenced in a study of blood T cell repertoires in COVID-19. The method was immunoSEQ multiplex PCR; TCRdb's version includes in-frame clones alone and lacks a portion of them. This sample yields over 300,000 clones, of which approximately 87% are seen a single time; 0.95% to 1% belongs to the top ten. The sample taken for sequencing was PBMCs or T cells enriched from blood (not recorded which). The receptor set was obtained from a woman aged 25 to 45 with acute COVID-19. CDR3s include the opening cysteine and the closing phenylalanine or tryptophan. The D gene is left open where the match is weak. The size field is filled for only some rows; it gives once, few, many or a size class.

d_call: NA; v_call: TRBV19; j_call: TRBJ2-7; clone_size: NA; cdr3_aa: CASSISGGGWYEQYF; cdr3_nt: TGTGCCAGTAGTATCAGTGGGGGAGGCTGGTACGAGCAGTACTTC
d_call: TRBD1; v_call: TRBV29-1; j_call: TRBJ2-3; clone_size: NA; cdr3_aa: CSVQGQGAADTQYF; cdr3_nt: TGCAGCGTCCAGGGACAGGGGGCCGCAGATACGCAGTATTTT
d_call: NA; v_call: TRBV29-1; j_call: TRBJ2-5; clone_size: NA; cdr3_aa: CSVDTGYPAETQYF; cdr3_nt: TGCAGCGTCGATACAGGGTACCCGGCGGAGACCCAGTACTTC
d_call: NA; v_call: TRBV27; j_call: TRBJ1-2; clone_size: NA; cdr3_aa: CASRPDRSYYGYTF; cdr3_nt: TGTGCCAGCAGGCCAGACAGATCTTACTATGGCTACACCTTC
d_call: TRBD2; v_call: TRBV3-1/TRBV3-2; j_call: TRBJ2-3; clone_size: NA; cdr3_aa: CASSQERGSTDTQYF; cdr3_nt: TGTGCCAGCAGCCAAGAGCGGGGGAGCACAGATACGCAGTATTTT
d_call: NA; v_call: TRBV4-3; j_call: TRBJ2-3; clone_size: NA; cdr3_aa: CASSQDGGYTDTQYF; cdr3_nt: TGCGCCAGCAGCCAAGACGGGGGTTACACAGATACGCAGTATTTT
d_call: NA; v_call: TRBV30; j_call: TRBJ1-4; clone_size: NA; cdr3_aa: CAWSAGFANEKLFF; cdr3_nt: TGTGCCTGGAGTGCAGGGTTTGCTAATGAAAAACTGTTTTTT
d_call: NA; v_call: TRBV10-1; j_call: TRBJ1-2; clone_size: NA; cdr3_aa: CASSESGTRGGYTF; cdr3_nt: TGCGCCAGCAGCGAGAGCGGGACTCGTGGGGGCTACACCTTC
d_call: NA; v_call: TRBV12-1; j_call: TRBJ2-5; clone_size: once; cdr3_aa: CSSSFADGLAGSQETQYF; cdr3_nt: TGTTCCAGCAGCTTTGCGGATGGTCTAGCGGGGTCCCAAGAGACCCAGTACTTC
d_call: NA; v_call: TRBV7-9; j_call: TRBJ1-4; clone_size: once; cdr3_aa: CASSNGQLSFEKLFF; cdr3_nt: TGTGCCAGCAGCAACGGACAGCTCAGCTTTGAAAAACTGTTTTTT
d_call: NA; v_call: TRBV4-1; j_call: TRBJ1-2; clone_size: NA; cdr3_aa: CASSQVGRDYGYTF; cdr3_nt: TGCGCCAGCAGCCAAGTTGGGAGGGACTATGGCTACACCTTC
d_call: TRBD1; v_call: TRBV11-2; j_call: TRBJ1-1; clone_size: NA; cdr3_aa: CASSVTTGLVNTEAFF; cdr3_nt: TGTGCCAGCAGCGTGACGACAGGGTTGGTGAACACTGAAGCTTTCTTT
d_call: TRBD2; v_call: TRBV5-1; j_call: TRBJ2-7; clone_size: NA; cdr3_aa: CASSLLNRGLAGKNYEQYF; cdr3_nt: TGCGCCAGCAGCTTGCTTAATCGGGGACTAGCGGGGAAGAACTACGAGCAGTACTTC
d_call: NA; v_call: TRBV6-2/TRBV6-3; j_call: TRBJ1-1; clone_size: NA; cdr3_aa: CASSYSNSEAFF; cdr3_nt: TGTGCCAGCAGTTACTCGAACAGTGAAGCTTTCTTT
d_call: NA; v_call: TRBV4-2; j_call: TRBJ2-7; clone_size: once; cdr3_aa: CASSQDGAGNYEQYF; cdr3_nt: TGTGCCAGCAGCCAAGATGGCGCAGGGAACTACGAGCAGTACTTC
d_call: TRBD1; v_call: TRBV5-6; j_call: TRBJ2-3; clone_size: NA; cdr3_aa: CASSLTGVEDTQYF; cdr3_nt: TGTGCCAGCAGCCTTACAGGGGTAGAAGATACGCAGTATTTT
d_call: TRBD1; v_call: TRBV2; j_call: TRBJ2-7; clone_size: NA; cdr3_aa: CASSGDRDRATYEQYF; cdr3_nt: TGTGCCAGCAGTGGAGACCGGGACAGGGCCACCTACGAGCAGTACTTC
d_call: NA; v_call: TRBV3-1/TRBV3-2; j_call: TRBJ1-2; clone_size: NA; cdr3_aa: CASSRAAEIYGYTF; cdr3_nt: TGTGCCAGCAGCCGAGCGGCAGAAATCTATGGCTACACCTTC
d_call: TRBD1; v_call: TRBV28; j_call: TRBJ2-7; clone_size: NA; cdr3_aa: CASINRGSSYEQYF; cdr3_nt: TGTGCCAGCATTAACAGGGGGAGCTCCTACGAGCAGTACTTC
d_call: TRBD1; v_call: TRBV6-6; j_call: TRBJ1-5; clone_size: NA; cdr3_aa: CASSLGQSNQPQHF; cdr3_nt: TGTGCCAGCAGTTTGGGACAGAGCAATCAGCCCCAGCATTTT
d_call: NA; v_call: TRBV12-3/TRBV12-4; j_call: TRBJ2-7; clone_size: NA; cdr3_aa: CASSLRVADEQYF; cdr3_nt: TGTGCCAGCAGTTTACGGGTAGCCGACGAGCAGTACTTC
d_call: NA; v_call: TRBV6-5; j_call: TRBJ1-1; clone_size: NA; cdr3_aa: CASSRKIQGAEAFF; cdr3_nt: TGTGCCAGCAGTCGGAAAATACAAGGAGCTGAAGCTTTCTTT
d_call: NA; v_call: TRBV7-8; j_call: TRBJ2-4; clone_size: many; cdr3_aa: CASSPLLGIQYF; cdr3_nt: TGTGCCAGCAGCCCACTCCTTGGCATTCAGTACTTC
d_call: NA; v_call: TRBV5-1; j_call: TRBJ1-4; clone_size: NA; cdr3_aa: CASSLALQEANEKLFF; cdr3_nt: TGCGCCAGCAGCTTGGCCCTACAGGAAGCTAATGAAAAACTGTTTTTT
d_call: NA; v_call: TRBV11-2; j_call: TRBJ2-5; clone_size: NA; cdr3_aa: CASSLSTGKVTQYF; cdr3_nt: TGTGCCAGCAGCTTATCTACAGGGAAGGTGACCCAGTACTTC
d_call: NA; v_call: TRBV19; j_call: TRBJ1-6; clone_size: NA; cdr3_aa: CASAPVNSPLHF; cdr3_nt: TGTGCCAGTGCTCCGGTAAATTCACCCCTCCACTTT
d_call: NA; v_call: TRBV11-2; j_call: TRBJ1-1; clone_size: once; cdr3_aa: CASSDLGGRGNTEAFF; cdr3_nt: TGTGCCAGCAGCGATCTCGGAGGGAGGGGGAACACTGAAGCTTTCTTT
d_call: NA; v_call: TRBV7-9; j_call: TRBJ1-1; clone_size: NA; cdr3_aa: CASSLSGWTEAFF; cdr3_nt: TGTGCCAGCAGCTTATCGGGATGGACTGAAGCTTTCTTT
d_call: NA; v_call: TRBV9; j_call: TRBJ2-5; clone_size: NA; cdr3_aa: CASSVGQQETQYF; cdr3_nt: TGTGCCAGCAGCGTCGGACAGCAAGAGACCCAGTACTTC
d_call: NA; v_call: TRBV4-1; j_call: TRBJ2-1; clone_size: NA; cdr3_aa: CASSQDLGDNEQFF; cdr3_nt: TGCGCCAGCAGCCAAGATCTAGGGGACAATGAGCAGTTCTTC
d_call: TRBD2; v_call: TRBV2; j_call: TRBJ2-5; clone_size: NA; cdr3_aa: CASSVSGGHQETQYF; cdr3_nt: TGTGCCAGCAGTGTTAGCGGGGGGCACCAAGAGACCCAGTACTTC
d_call: NA; v_call: TRBV20-1; j_call: TRBJ2-1; clone_size: NA; cdr3_aa: CSAIDYSVDEQFF; cdr3_nt: TGCAGTGCTATTGATTATAGCGTCGATGAGCAGTTCTTC
d_call: TRBD2; v_call: TRBV10-3; j_call: TRBJ2-1; clone_size: NA; cdr3_aa: CAIRGTGTSRSEQFF; cdr3_nt: TGTGCCATCAGGGGAACCGGGACTAGTCGTTCTGAGCAGTTCTTC
d_call: NA; v_call: TRBV6-5; j_call: TRBJ1-4; clone_size: NA; cdr3_aa: CASRTRSEKLFF; cdr3_nt: TGTGCCAGCAGGACGCGGAGTGAAAAACTGTTTTTT
d_call: NA; v_call: TRBV5-1; j_call: TRBJ2-1; clone_size: NA; cdr3_aa: CASSLGASYNEQFF; cdr3_nt: TGCGCCAGCAGTCTAGGAGCGTCCTACAATGAGCAGTTCTTC
d_call: TRBD1; v_call: TRBV5-1; j_call: TRBJ2-3; clone_size: NA; cdr3_aa: CASSGGQGSTDTQYF; cdr3_nt: TGCGCCAGCAGCGGGGGACAGGGGAGCACAGATACGCAGTATTTT
d_call: NA; v_call: TRBV6-6; j_call: TRBJ1-1; clone_size: NA; cdr3_aa: CASSYHRVTENTEAFF; cdr3_nt: TGTGCCAGCAGTTACCACCGAGTCACAGAAAACACTGAAGCTTTCTTT
d_call: TRBD1; v_call: TRBV7-9; j_call: TRBJ1-6; clone_size: NA; cdr3_aa: CASSSRPGQSSSYNSPLHF; cdr3_nt: TGTGCCAGCAGCTCGCGACCGGGACAGTCGAGCTCCTATAATTCACCCCTCCACTTT
d_call: TRBD2; v_call: TRBV27; j_call: TRBJ2-1; clone_size: NA; cdr3_aa: CASSPYPRTSGGSSSYNEQFF; cdr3_nt: TGTGCCAGCAGTCCTTACCCCCGGACTAGCGGGGGTTCTAGCTCCTACAATGAGCAGTTCTTC
d_call: NA; v_call: TRBV9; j_call: TRBJ1-1; clone_size: once; cdr3_aa: CASSEAQNTEAFF; cdr3_nt: TGTGCCAGCAGTGAGGCACAGAACACTGAAGCTTTCTTT
d_call: NA; v_call: TRBV18; j_call: TRBJ1-4; clone_size: NA; cdr3_aa: CASSPNAGQLNEKLFF; cdr3_nt: TGTGCCAGCTCACCAAATGCCGGACAGCTAAATGAAAAACTGTTTTTT
d_call: NA; v_call: TRBV19; j_call: TRBJ1-2; clone_size: NA; cdr3_aa: CASSLGGHRTGYTF; cdr3_nt: TGTGCCAGTTCCCTGGGGGGTCATCGTACTGGCTACACCTTC
d_call: TRBD2; v_call: TRBV6-6; j_call: TRBJ2-1; clone_size: NA; cdr3_aa: CASRERGPYNEQFF; cdr3_nt: TGTGCCAGCAGGGAGCGGGGGCCTTACAATGAGCAGTTCTTC
d_call: TRBD2; v_call: TRBV4-2; j_call: TRBJ2-7; clone_size: once; cdr3_aa: CASSPARGAYEQYF; cdr3_nt: TGTGCCAGCAGTCCAGCGCGGGGGGCATACGAGCAGTACTTC
d_call: NA; v_call: TRBV7-9; j_call: TRBJ2-1; clone_size: once; cdr3_aa: CASSLVPGFSSYNEQFF; cdr3_nt: TGTGCCAGCAGCTTAGTACCCGGGTTTAGCTCCTACAATGAGCAGTTCTTC
d_call: NA; v_call: TRBV9; j_call: TRBJ2-3; clone_size: NA; cdr3_aa: CASSFRGSATDTQYF; cdr3_nt: TGTGCCAGCAGCTTCCGGGGTAGTGCCACAGATACGCAGTATTTT
d_call: TRBD1; v_call: TRBV24-1; j_call: TRBJ1-2; clone_size: few; cdr3_aa: CATSDLGTEWGYTF; cdr3_nt: TGTGCCACCAGTGACCTCGGGACAGAGTGGGGCTACACCTTC
d_call: TRBD1; v_call: TRBV18; j_call: TRBJ1-4; clone_size: NA; cdr3_aa: CASSPPGQRNEKLFF; cdr3_nt: TGTGCCAGCTCACCCCCGGGACAGCGTAATGAAAAACTGTTTTTT
d_call: NA; v_call: TRBV6-4; j_call: TRBJ2-2; clone_size: once; cdr3_aa: CASSVTNTGELFF; cdr3_nt: TGTGCCAGCAGTGTTACAAACACCGGGGAGCTGTTTTTT
d_call: NA; v_call: TRBV19; j_call: TRBJ1-5; clone_size: NA; cdr3_aa: CASSKDTNQPQHF; cdr3_nt: TGTGCCAGTAGTAAGGACACCAATCAGCCCCAGCATTTT
d_call: TRBD1; v_call: TRBV6-4; j_call: TRBJ1-1; clone_size: NA; cdr3_aa: CASSVGTANTEAFF; cdr3_nt: TGTGCCAGCAGCGTTGGGACAGCAAACACTGAAGCTTTCTTT
d_call: NA; v_call: TRBV11-3; j_call: TRBJ1-1; clone_size: few; cdr3_aa: CASSLGGTATEAFF; cdr3_nt: TGTGCCAGCAGCTTAGGAGGTACTGCCACTGAAGCTTTCTTT
d_call: NA; v_call: TRBV6-5; j_call: TRBJ2-6; clone_size: NA; cdr3_aa: CASRYSGANVLTF; cdr3_nt: TGTGCCAGCAGGTACTCTGGGGCCAACGTCCTGACTTTC